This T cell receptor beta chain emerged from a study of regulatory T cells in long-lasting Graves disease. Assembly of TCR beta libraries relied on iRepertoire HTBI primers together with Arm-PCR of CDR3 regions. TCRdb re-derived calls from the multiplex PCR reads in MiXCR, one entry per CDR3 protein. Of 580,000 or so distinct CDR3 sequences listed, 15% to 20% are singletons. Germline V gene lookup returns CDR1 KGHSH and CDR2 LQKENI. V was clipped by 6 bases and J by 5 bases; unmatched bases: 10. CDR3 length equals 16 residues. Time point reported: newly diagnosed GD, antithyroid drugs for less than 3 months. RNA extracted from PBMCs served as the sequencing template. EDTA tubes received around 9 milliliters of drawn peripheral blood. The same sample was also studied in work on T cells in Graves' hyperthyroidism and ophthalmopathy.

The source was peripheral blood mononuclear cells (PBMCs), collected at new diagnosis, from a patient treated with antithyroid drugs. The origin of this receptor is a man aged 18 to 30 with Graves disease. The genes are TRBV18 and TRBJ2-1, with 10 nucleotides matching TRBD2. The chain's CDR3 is CASSELLAGANNEQFF. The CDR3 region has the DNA TGTGCCAGCTCCGAACTTCTAGCGGGAGCAAACAATGAGCAGTTCTTC.